This T cell receptor (beta chain) comes out of a study of blood T cell repertoires in COVID-19. As for the study in general: Acute and convalescent COVID-19 specimens originated in the United States, Italy and Spain. Sample material is recorded as cDNA or gDNA derived from T cells, B-cell-depleted T cells, or PBMCs.

Per the original data handling: Amplification of reference gene primers provided the estimated nucleated cell counts. TCRdb keeps only in-frame clones here, not all; method: immunoSEQ multiplex PCR. Clone size and V and J calls were adopted from that table, with D and trimming inferred from the DNA. This sample has about 490,000 clones, with approximately 85% found just once. This receptor was taken from a human donor in a cohort sampled during active COVID-19. The sample consisted of peripheral blood.

CDR3 in amino acids: CASSFRGGDGYTF. The CDR3 DNA follows: TGTGCCAGCAGCTTCAGGGGCGGAGATGGCTACACCTTC. J is TRBJ1-2 and V is TRBV7-3, with D perhaps TRBD1 (6 bases). Germline V gene sequence: CDR1 SGHTA, CDR2 FQGTGA. This CDR3 is 13 amino acids long. Trimming took 3 bases from V and 6 from J, leaving 11 bases between them.